This T cell receptor (beta chain) stems from a study of T cells after posttransplantation cyclophosphamide. General study findings and limits: Tissue-infiltrating T cells from skin or gut overlapped little with blood T cells.

Assay used: immunoSEQ multiplex PCR; TCRdb lists only in-frame clones, some missing. The table records roughly 9,100 clones, 85% to 90% of them present only once. The V end lost 4 bases, the J end lost 4 bases, and 20 bases lay between the germline ends. This CDR3 comprises 16 residues. CDR1 and CDR2 from the germline V gene are SGHRS and YFSETQ. To note about this clone: What it binds is not known.

Material: memory CD4+ T cells sorted from PBMCs. This TCR was recovered from a woman aged 60-70 years in good health, CMV-negative, and a related stem cell transplant donor. The chain combines TRBV5-1 with TRBJ2-5; weak D call: TRBD2 (7 bases). The CDR3 DNA reads as TGCGCCAGCAGCCGCCTGGGGGGGCCGGCGAGAGAGACCCAGTACTTC. It encodes CASSRLGGPARETQYF.